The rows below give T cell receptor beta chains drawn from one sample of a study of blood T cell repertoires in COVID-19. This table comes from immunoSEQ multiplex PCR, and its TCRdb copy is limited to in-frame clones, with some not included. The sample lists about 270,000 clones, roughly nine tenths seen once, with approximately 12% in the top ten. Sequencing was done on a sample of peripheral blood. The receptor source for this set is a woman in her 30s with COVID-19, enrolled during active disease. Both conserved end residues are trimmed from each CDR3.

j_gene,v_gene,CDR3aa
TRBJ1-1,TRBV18,ASSPGWAGGPNTEAF
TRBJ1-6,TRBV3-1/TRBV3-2,ASSVRDRNSPLH
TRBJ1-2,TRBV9,ASSVNTAYGYT
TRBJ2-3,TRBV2,ASSSRGRGTDTQY
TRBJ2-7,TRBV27,ASSSSGHEQY
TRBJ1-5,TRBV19,ASSYWGGQGSNQPQH
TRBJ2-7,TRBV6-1,ASSETDTYEQY
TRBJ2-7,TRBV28,ASSSRTGDGGQY
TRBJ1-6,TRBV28,ASSLRGQGRSPLH
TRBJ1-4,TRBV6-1,ASSAAGAGNEKLF
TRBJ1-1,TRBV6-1,ASSEAQGTQAF
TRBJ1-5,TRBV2,ASSDRGQINQPQH
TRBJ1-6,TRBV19,ASSIGQGWNSPLH
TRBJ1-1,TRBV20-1,SAHLDTGAF
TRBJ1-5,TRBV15,ATSRDNDQPQH
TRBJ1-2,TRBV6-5,ASSYSGAGVEGYT
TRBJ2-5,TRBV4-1,ASSNPLAGGRETQY
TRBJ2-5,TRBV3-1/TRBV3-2,ASSHFGFPGETQY
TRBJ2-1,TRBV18,ASSFHGGTYNEQF